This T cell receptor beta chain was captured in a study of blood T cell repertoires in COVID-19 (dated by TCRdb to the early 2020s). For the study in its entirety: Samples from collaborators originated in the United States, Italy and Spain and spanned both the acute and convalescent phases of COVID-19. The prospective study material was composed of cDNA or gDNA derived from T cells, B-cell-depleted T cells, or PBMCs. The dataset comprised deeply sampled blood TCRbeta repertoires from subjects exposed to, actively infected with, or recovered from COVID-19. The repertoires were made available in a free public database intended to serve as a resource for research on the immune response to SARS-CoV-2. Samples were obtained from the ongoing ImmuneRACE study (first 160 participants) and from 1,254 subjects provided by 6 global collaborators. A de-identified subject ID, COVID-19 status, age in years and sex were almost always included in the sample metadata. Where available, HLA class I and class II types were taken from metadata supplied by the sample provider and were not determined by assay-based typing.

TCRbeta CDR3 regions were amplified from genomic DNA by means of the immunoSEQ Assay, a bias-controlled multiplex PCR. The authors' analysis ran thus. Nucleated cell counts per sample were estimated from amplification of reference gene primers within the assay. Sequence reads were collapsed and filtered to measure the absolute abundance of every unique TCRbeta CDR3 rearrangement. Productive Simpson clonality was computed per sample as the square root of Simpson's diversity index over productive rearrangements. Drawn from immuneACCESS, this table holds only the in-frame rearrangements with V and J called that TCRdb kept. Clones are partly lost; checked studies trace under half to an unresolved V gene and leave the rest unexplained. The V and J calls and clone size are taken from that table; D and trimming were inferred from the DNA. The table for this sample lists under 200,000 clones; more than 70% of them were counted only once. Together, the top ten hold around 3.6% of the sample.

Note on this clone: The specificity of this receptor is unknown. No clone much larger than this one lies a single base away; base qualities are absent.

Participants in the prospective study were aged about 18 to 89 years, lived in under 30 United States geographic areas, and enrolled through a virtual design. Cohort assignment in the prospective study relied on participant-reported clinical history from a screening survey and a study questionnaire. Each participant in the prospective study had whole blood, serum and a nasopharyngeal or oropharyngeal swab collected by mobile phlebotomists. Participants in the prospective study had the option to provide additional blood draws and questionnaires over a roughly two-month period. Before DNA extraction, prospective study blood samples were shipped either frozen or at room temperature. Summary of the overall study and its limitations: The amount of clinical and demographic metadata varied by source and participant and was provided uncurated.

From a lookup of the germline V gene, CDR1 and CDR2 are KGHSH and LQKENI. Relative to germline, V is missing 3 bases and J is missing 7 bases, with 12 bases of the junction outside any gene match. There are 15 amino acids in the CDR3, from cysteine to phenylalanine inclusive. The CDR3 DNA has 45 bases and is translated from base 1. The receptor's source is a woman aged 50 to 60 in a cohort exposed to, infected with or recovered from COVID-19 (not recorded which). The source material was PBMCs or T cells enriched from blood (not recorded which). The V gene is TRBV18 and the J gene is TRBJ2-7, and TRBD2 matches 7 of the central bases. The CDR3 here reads CASSPSGLWSSEQYF. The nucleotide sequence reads TGTGCCAGCTCACCTTCGGGACTATGGTCTAGTGAGCAGTACTTC.